The entry below gives a single TCR beta chain sequence along with its context. These data originate in a study of T-cell memory formation after mild COVID-19. The CDR3 has 15 amino acids. J was trimmed by 7 bases and V by 5 bases; bases with no gene match: 12. In germline, CDR1 is DFQATT, CDR2 SNEGSKA (reference sequence). Employing constant-segment primers, 5'RACE generated TCR alpha and TCR beta cDNA libraries bearing sample barcodes and UMIs. From the 5' RACE reads, TCRdb called clonotypes with MiXCR, one entry per CDR3 protein. The repertoire holds about 58,000 distinct CDR3 sequences, with roughly 25% as singletons.

J is TRBJ2-3 and V is TRBV20-1, with 10 bases aligning to TRBD1. The sequenced material came from PBMCs or a T cell subset sorted from them (not recorded which). This TCR came from a man aged 18 to 29 who had mild COVID-19 (a few samples of this study predate the infection). Cell type and time point are not known. For the CDR3, the DNA is TGCAGTGCTTTCACAACGGGACAGGGGTGGAATACGCAGTATTTT. Translated: CSAFTTGQGWNTQYF.